Listed below are T cell receptor beta chains from one sample, sequenced in a study of Ad26.COV2.S vaccination and SARS-CoV-2 variants. The protocol was immunoSEQ multiplex PCR, while the TCRdb copy is restricted to in-frame clones and leaves out a portion. The table records fewer than 500,000 clones, approximately 89% of them present only once. Material: peripheral blood, obtained in a trial of Ad26.COV2.S vaccine versus placebo. The receptors were sampled from a person between 18 and 60 years old who received the Ad26.COV2.S COVID-19 vaccine or a placebo. Both conserved end residues are part of each CDR3. Fields, in order: D gene, clone size, J gene, V gene, CDR3 protein, CDR3 DNA. A D gene is named only where the DNA matches it firmly. Expanded clones get a size class; other rows say once, few or many, or leave the size out.

-,-,TRBJ1-4,TRBV19,CASSTLVATNEKLFF,TGTGCCAGTAGTACTTTAGTTGCAACTAATGAAAAACTGTTTTTT
-,few,TRBJ2-4,TRBV28,CASSSGERAKNIQYF,TGTGCCAGCAGTTCAGGGGAGCGGGCCAAAAACATTCAGTACTTC
-,few,TRBJ1-5,TRBV29-1,CSVGQLDQPQHF,TGCAGCGTCGGACAGCTAGATCAGCCCCAGCATTTT
TRBD1,-,TRBJ1-2,TRBV28,CASSLETGIYGYTF,TGTGCCAGCAGTCTGGAGACAGGGATCTATGGCTACACCTTC
-,-,TRBJ2-5,TRBV5-1,CASSLQQQEETQYF,TGCGCCAGCAGCTTGCAACAGCAAGAAGAGACCCAGTACTTC
-,-,TRBJ1-3,TRBV19,CASRQGSGNTIYF,TGTGCCAGTAGACAGGGCTCTGGAAACACCATATATTTT
-,once,TRBJ2-3,TRBV2,CASSLLGPGQTDTQYF,TGTGCCAGCAGTCTCTTGGGCCCGGGACAAACAGATACGCAGTATTTT
-,-,TRBJ1-6,TRBV18,CASSERDQRHYNSPLHF,TGTGCCAGCTCGGAAAGAGATCAGCGGCACTATAATTCACCCCTCCACTTT
TRBD1,-,TRBJ1-2,TRBV6-5,CASSYRGTGFVGYTF,TGTGCCAGCAGTTACCGCGGGACAGGGTTCGTCGGCTACACCTTC
-,-,TRBJ2-5,TRBV30,CAWSVGLGETQYF,TGTGCCTGGAGTGTTGGACTCGGAGAGACCCAGTACTTC
TRBD2,-,TRBJ2-7,TRBV9,CASSTEAGGYEQYF,TGTGCCAGCAGCACCGAAGCGGGGGGCTACGAGCAGTACTTC
TRBD2,-,TRBJ2-2,TRBV9,CASSRSGGGDTGELFF,TGTGCCAGCAGCCGTTCCGGCGGGGGGGACACCGGGGAGCTGTTTTTT
-,few,TRBJ1-2,TRBV6-5,CASTRPGNGYTF,TGTGCCAGCACTCGACCCGGGAATGGCTACACCTTC
-,-,TRBJ1-5,TRBV28,CASSDPPGGNQPQHF,TGTGCCAGCAGCGACCCGCCGGGCGGGAATCAGCCCCAGCATTTT
-,-,TRBJ2-1,TRBV4-1,CASSQGRTGGEQFF,TGCGCCAGCAGCCAAGGCCGGACGGGTGGTGAGCAGTTCTTC
TRBD1,-,TRBJ2-4,TRBV28,CASRGTGQHKNIQYF,TGTGCCAGCAGGGGGACGGGACAGCACAAAAACATTCAGTACTTC
-,-,TRBJ2-3,TRBV6-5,CASRAGPWGTDTQYF,TGTGCCAGCAGGGCCGGGCCCTGGGGCACAGATACGCAGTATTTT
-,-,TRBJ2-1,TRBV4-3,CASSQGLLIGNEQFF,TGCGCCAGCAGCCAAGGACTATTGATTGGGAATGAGCAGTTCTTC
-,-,TRBJ2-7,TRBV4-3,CASSQVAGSTYEQYF,TGCGCCAGCAGCCAAGTTGCAGGTAGTACCTACGAGCAGTACTTC
TRBD2,once,TRBJ2-1,TRBV5-1,CASSWGLPHNGNEQFF,TGCGCCAGCAGCTGGGGACTACCTCATAATGGCAATGAGCAGTTCTTC
TRBD1,few,TRBJ2-1,TRBV7-3,CASSTGGQGPSGDEQFF,TGTGCCAGCAGCACAGGGGGGCAGGGCCCATCCGGCGATGAGCAGTTCTTC